The clone carrying this T cell receptor beta chain came up a few times. Its antigen is currently unknown. The source of the sample is a study of regulatory T cells in long-lasting Graves disease. Study results and limitations: Persistent disease was associated with favored TRBV28 usage and with favored use of TRBJ1-2 and TRBJ2-5.

Arm-PCR of CDR3 regions with iRepertoire HTBI primers generated TCR beta libraries. MiXCR, applied by TCRdb to the multiplex PCR reads, yields one record per CDR3 protein. Of roughly 320,000 distinct CDR3 sequences listed, 16% are singletons. The CDR3 has 16 amino acids. Germline V gene data show CDR1 as MDHEN and CDR2 as SYDVKM. The V segment lost 6 bases and the J segment 1 base; nucleotides outside the gene matches: 6. Time point noted: newly diagnosed GD, antithyroid drugs for less than 3 months. PBMC-extracted RNA yielded the TCR library. The same sample was also studied in work on T cells in Graves' hyperthyroidism and ophthalmopathy.

This sequence was found in a man in his forties with Graves disease. The material was peripheral blood mononuclear cells (PBMCs), obtained at new diagnosis, from a patient treated with antithyroid drugs. The rearrangement links TRBV28 to TRBJ2-1; 10 positions agree with TRBD2. CDR3 coding DNA: TGTGCCAGCAGAGGGAGCGGGGGGGATTCCTACAATGAGCAGTTCTTC. It encodes CASRGSGGDSYNEQFF. Based on the CDR3 plus reference TRBV28 and TRBJ2-1, the full variable domain is DVKVTQSSRYLVKRTGEKVFLECVQDMDHENMFWYRQDPGLGLRLIYFSYDVKMKEKGDIPEGYSVSREKKERFSLILESASTNQTSMYLCASRGSGGDSYNEQFFGPGTRLTVL.